A few counts support the clone carrying this T cell receptor beta chain. Its specificity is unknown. The sample is drawn from a study of beta chain features in type 1 diabetes. Study context: Across the samples, some 99 million sorted cells were examined in total.

Germline V gene lookup returns CDR1 LNHDA and CDR2 SQIVND (reference sequence). The V segment lost 6 bases and the J segment 3 bases; nucleotides outside the gene matches: 9. The CDR3 runs to 17 residues. Whole-study findings and limits: Patients and controls would share equally any PCR tilt toward shorter templates. The similarity of naive, central memory and Treg TCRB repertoires appeared greater among patients than among healthy donors. Patients with Type 1 diabetes showed moderately but significantly shorter TCRB CDR3s in all four CD4+ subsets.

Reverse transcribing all isolated RNA meant expressed TCRB transcripts were sequenced. The repertoire was sequenced with immunoSEQ multiplex PCR; TCRdb's copy has only in-frame clones and lacks some. The sample consists of about 110,000 clones, 40% of them appearing once. Specimen: stem cell memory CD4+ T cells from blood. This clonotype was sampled from a young woman in good health. This sequence joins TRBV19 and TRBJ2-6; TRBD1 matches 9 bases. In DNA form, the CDR3 reads TGTGCCAGTAGGGAGTGGGACAGGGTCTTTGGGGCCAACGTCCTGACTTTC. Translating gives CASREWDRVFGANVLTF.